This TCR beta chain was captured in a study of blood T cell repertoires in COVID-19. As for the study in general: Sources were T cells, B-cell-depleted T cells, or PBMCs; the material itself was cDNA or gDNA.

Trimming left V 0 bases short and J 5 bases short, with 13 bases between. CDR3 size: 15 residues. The germline V gene has CDR1 LGHDT and CDR2 YNNKEL (reference sequence). In the original analysis: Cell counts per sample came from amplifying reference gene primers. Clones were read by immunoSEQ multiplex PCR, and TCRdb kept only the in-frame ones, dropping some. V, J and clone size are those of that table, while D and trimming were read from the DNA. Of fewer than 250,000 clones listed, roughly 91% were seen once; the top ten hold roughly 0.79%. This clone was counted a single time. V and J are TRBV3-1 (or the pseudogene TRBV3-2) and TRBJ2-5, with D possibly being TRBD2 (6 bases). The sample consisted of peripheral blood. The sequence came from a man in his thirties or forties with COVID-19, enrolled during active disease. This CDR3 reads CASSQDFAGLETQYF. The CDR3 region has the DNA TGTGCCAGCAGCCAAGACTTTGCGGGGCTGGAGACCCAGTACTTC.